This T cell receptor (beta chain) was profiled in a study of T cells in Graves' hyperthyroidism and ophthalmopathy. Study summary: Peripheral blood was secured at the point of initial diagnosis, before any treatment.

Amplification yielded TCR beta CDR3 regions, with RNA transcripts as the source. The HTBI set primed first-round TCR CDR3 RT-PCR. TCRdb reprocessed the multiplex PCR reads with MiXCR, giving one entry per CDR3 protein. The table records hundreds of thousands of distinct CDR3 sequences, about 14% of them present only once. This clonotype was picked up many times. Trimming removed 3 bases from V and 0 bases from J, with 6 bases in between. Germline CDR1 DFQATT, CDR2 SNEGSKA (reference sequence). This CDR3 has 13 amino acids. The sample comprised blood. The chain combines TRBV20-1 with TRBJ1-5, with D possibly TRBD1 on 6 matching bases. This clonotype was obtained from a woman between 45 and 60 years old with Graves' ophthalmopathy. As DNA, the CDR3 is TGCAGTGCTAGGGACAGTAGCAATCAGCCCCAGCATTTT. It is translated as CSARDSSNQPQHF.